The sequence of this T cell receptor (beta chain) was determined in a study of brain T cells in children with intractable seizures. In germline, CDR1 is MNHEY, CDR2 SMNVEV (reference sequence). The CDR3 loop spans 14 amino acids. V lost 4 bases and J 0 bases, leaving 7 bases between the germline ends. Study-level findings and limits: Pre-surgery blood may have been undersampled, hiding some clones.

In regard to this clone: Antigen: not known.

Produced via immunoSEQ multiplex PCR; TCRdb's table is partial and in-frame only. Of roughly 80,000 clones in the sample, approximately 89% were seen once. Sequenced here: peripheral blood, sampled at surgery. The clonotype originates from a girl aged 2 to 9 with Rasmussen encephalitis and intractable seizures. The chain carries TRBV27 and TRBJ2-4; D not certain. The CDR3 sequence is CASSYTIAKNIQYF. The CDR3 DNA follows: TGTGCCAGCAGTTACACAATAGCCAAAAACATTCAGTACTTC.